This record looks at one T cell receptor (beta chain) sequence and its context. Its cognate antigen is unknown. The sample belongs to a study of T cell responses to AZD1222 COVID-19 vaccine. Study findings and constraints: Seropositive at baseline were only a handful of AZD1222 recipients. Close to half of spike-specific TCRs reportedly recognize unmutated variant regions. White British ancestry dominated among donors, who included more females, and clonal diversity was possibly underestimated. CD4 TCRs linked to vaccination spanned spike, dominating at 160-218 and 743-854.

Assay: immunoSEQ multiplex PCR; the TCRdb copy retains only in-frame clones and omits some. In the table there are 100,000 to 150,000 clones, roughly 90% of which are singletons. Specimen: peripheral blood, collected on day 0 of AZD1222 vaccination. The sequence was collected from an adult in good health.

The CDR3: CASSIASRSSYEQYF. CDR3 DNA: TGTGCCAGTAGTATAGCGTCCAGAAGTTCCTACGAGCAGTACTTC. The chain has TRBV19 and TRBJ2-7, with D hard to call. Germline CDR1 and CDR2: LNHDA and SQIVND (reference sequence). Trimming took 1 base from V and 1 from J, leaving 11 bases between them. The CDR3 extends over 15 amino acids. Full variable domain (missing parts from reference TRBV19 and TRBJ2-7): DGGITQSPKYLFRKEGQNVTLSCEQNLNHDAMYWYRQDPGQGLRLIYYSQIVNDFQKGDIAEGYSVSREKKESFPLTVTSAQKNPTAFYLCASSIASRSSYEQYFGPGTRLTVT.